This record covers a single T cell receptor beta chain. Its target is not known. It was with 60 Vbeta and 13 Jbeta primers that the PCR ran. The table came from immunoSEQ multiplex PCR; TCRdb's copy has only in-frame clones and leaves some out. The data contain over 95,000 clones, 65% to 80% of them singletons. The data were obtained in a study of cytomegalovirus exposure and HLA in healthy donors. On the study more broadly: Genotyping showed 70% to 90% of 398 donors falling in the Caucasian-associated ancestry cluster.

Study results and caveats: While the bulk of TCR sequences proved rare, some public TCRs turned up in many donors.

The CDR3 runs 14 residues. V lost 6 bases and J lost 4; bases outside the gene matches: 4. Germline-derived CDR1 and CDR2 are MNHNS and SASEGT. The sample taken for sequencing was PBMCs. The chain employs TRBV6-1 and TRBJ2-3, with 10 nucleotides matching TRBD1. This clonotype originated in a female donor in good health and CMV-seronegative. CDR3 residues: CASRDRGESDTQYF. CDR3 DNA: TGTGCCAGCAGGGACAGGGGGGAATCAGATACGCAGTATTTT.